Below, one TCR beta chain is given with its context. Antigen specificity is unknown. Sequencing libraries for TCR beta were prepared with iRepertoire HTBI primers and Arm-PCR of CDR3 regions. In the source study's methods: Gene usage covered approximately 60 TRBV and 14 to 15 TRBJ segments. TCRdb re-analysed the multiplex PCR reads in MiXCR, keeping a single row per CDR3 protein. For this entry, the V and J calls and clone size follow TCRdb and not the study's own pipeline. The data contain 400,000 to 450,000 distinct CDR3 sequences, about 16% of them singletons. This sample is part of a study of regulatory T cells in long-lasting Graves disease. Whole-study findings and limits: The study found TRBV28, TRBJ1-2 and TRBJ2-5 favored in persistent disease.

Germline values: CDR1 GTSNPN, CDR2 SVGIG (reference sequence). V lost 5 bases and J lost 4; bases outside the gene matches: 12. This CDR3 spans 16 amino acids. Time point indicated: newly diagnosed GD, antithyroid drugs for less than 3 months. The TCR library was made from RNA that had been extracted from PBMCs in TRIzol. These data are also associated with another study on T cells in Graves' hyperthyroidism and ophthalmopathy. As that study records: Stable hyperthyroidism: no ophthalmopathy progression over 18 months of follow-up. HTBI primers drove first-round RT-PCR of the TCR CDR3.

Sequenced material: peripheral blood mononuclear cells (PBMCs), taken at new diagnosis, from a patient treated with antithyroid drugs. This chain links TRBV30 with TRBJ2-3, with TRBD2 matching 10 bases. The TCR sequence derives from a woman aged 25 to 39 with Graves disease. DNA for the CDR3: TGTGCCTGGGAGGCCGGTCTAGCGGGAGTCGCAGATACGCAGTATTTT. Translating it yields CAWEAGLAGVADTQYF.